This T cell receptor beta chain was profiled in a study of cytomegalovirus exposure and HLA in healthy donors (dated by TCRdb to about 2017). A note on the overall study: An earlier analysis of roughly 570 of the donors reported 276 Gb of sequence data and 117 million unique TCR beta sequences obtained from about 179 million T cells. An earlier analysis of some 500 of the donors applied high-throughput TCR beta sequencing to assess whether each TCR beta V gene segment acted as functional or pseudogenic. In the later analysis, no new phenotypic data were used to find candidate immune exposures; instead, reliance was placed on TCR beta sequences and their occurrence across donors. Donor age, sex, ethnicity and CMV serostatus were compiled together with the repertoire data. HLA typing included class I and class II loci at four-digit resolution. In a later genetic analysis, genome-wide SNP genotypes for about 55% of the roughly 700 donors were used, and that subset was treated as a discovery cohort. Several DR-DQ haplotypes were treated as single units for association and clustering because of strong linkage in the cohort. An early release covering some 640 HLA-typed donors comprised about 290 gigabases of sequencing data and tens of millions of unique TCR sequences. Of the roughly 400 genotyped donors, approximately 83% fell in the genetic ancestry cluster associated with self-reported Caucasian donors. The study combined high-throughput TCR immunosequencing, statistical association of individual TCRs with disease status, and machine learning to predict cytomegalovirus infection status. The number of donors typed differed by locus, with roughly 620-630 for A, B, C, DRB1 and DQB1, roughly 520 for DQA1, under 610 for DPA1, and some 470 for DPB1. The aim of the study was to test whether cataloging public T cell receptors could identify signatures of past pathogen exposure. A later analysis re-examined previously published TCR beta repertoires from just over 650 donors and added high-resolution HLA genotyping to investigate patterns of TCR occurrence. A separate validation cohort of 100 to 150 different subjects was used in addition to the 666-subject first cohort. The study used immunosequencing to profile the T cell repertoires of hundreds of subjects and linked those repertoires to cytomegalovirus serostatus. On average, 235,054 unique TCR beta nucleotide sequences were sequenced per donor among 350 to 400 genotyped donors of the cohort, with roughly 19% of those sequences being non-productive. All discovery cohort repertoires had been generated using a single sequencing platform. The research as a whole found: In a later genetic analysis, a missense DCLRE1C variant was associated with V-gene and J-gene trimming of TCR beta chains, and the association was replicated in an independent cohort. A further reported finding was that TCR beta sequences accurately predicted the HLA-A and HLA-B alleles for most subjects in the first cohort. In the study, 150 to 200 TCR beta chains were listed as associated with cytomegalovirus. A later analysis associated 16,951 TCR beta sequences with specific HLA alleles at a false discovery rate of 0.05. The authors suggested that the approach could potentially be generalized to other disease states and immunological phenotypes. The classifier was reported to diagnose cytomegalovirus status with high specificity and sensitivity in both the original cohort and the validation cohort. The earlier analysis of a few hundred of the donors excluded roughly 16 rarely observed V segments, including chromosome 9 orphons, because counts were too low. According to a later analysis, TCR association rates differed among HLA loci, with DRB1 alleles showing the most associated TCRs and HLA-C alleles showing the fewest. A group of highly shared sequence variants was considered likely to be a technical artifact of the sequencing pipeline. Linkage disequilibrium might explain the correlated functional status among segregating V segments, but an unknown experimental factor could not be ruled out. Assigning TCR associations to individual alleles was difficult when HLA alleles, especially DR and DQ, strongly co-occurred. The presence/absence analyses assumed that sequencing depth was roughly uniform across donors, and that assumption may not be true. The 87-base-pair reads could not distinguish some IMGT-functional V segments, including TRBV6-2 and TRBV6-3, so those segments were excluded. HLA typing was unavailable for some donors at each locus, so association tests used only the typed subset. Immune exposure information for the cohort was limited to CMV serostatus. Compared with equally common non-associated chains, HLA-associated TCR beta chains in a later analysis were more clonally expanded and had lower generation probabilities. An earlier analysis of some 560 of the donors showed that most TCR beta V segments appeared in productive rearrangements either about 87% or about 30% of the time, which broadly matched IMGT annotations. While some public TCRs were present in many individuals, most TCR sequences turned up only very rarely across donors. According to a later analysis, parvovirus B19, influenza, CMV and Epstein-Barr virus appeared linked to several top co-occurrence clusters. The cohort was sequenced for TCR beta chains only, and without alpha or paired-chain data the features that could be detected were limited. According to a later genetic analysis, donors in an Asian-associated ancestry cluster had fewer N-insertions in productive TCRs than the roughly 670-donor mean. Most CMV-associated TCR beta chains appeared to be HLA-restricted in a later analysis, and the HLA associations seemed to be driven largely by CMV exposure. A few of the identified cytomegalovirus-associated TCR beta chains were confirmed in vitro to be specific for cytomegalovirus antigens.

The CDR3, cysteine through phenylalanine, is 16 amino acids long. The retained sequence is limited to the CDR3, 48 bases, with the frame set at the first base. Trimming leaves V shorter by 8 bases and J shorter by 9 bases, with the junction holding 20 bases beyond the gene matches. The germline V gene sets CDR1 to SNHLY and CDR2 to FYNNEI. On this clone itself: What antigen it recognizes has not been identified. Base quality data are lacking; no much larger clone is found one base away.

The cohort comprised under 700 healthy bone marrow donors. Cohort members were all nominally healthy when sampled, although unrecorded immune exposures were likely present. The donor tested CMV seronegative and was one of the 352 seronegative cohort members. Each donor provided a peripheral blood sample, and peripheral blood mononuclear cells were used for TCR beta sequencing. Genomic DNA was extracted from the blood cell samples with the Qiagen DNeasy Blood Extraction Kit. Library generation was performed with the immunoSEQ multiplex PCR assay. A mixture of 60 forward primers for TCR Vbeta segments and 13 reverse primers for TCR Jbeta segments was used in the multiplex PCR. A multiplex PCR assay on genomic DNA amplified the CDR3 region of rearranged TCR beta genes. On the Illumina HiSeq System, the amplified TCR beta libraries were sequenced as 87-base-pair reads. Per the original workflow: A later analysis counted some 80 million unique TCR beta chains across the 550 to 800 repertoires, and 9.5 million to 11 million of these chains were shared by at least two donors. Raw reads were error-corrected and collapsed into unique sequences with a nearest-neighbor algorithm that merged closely related sequences to remove PCR and sequencing errors. V, D and J gene segments were assigned by aligning CDR3 sequences to IMGT reference sequences. Each retained sequence needed at least a six-nucleotide match to both a V gene segment and a J gene segment. Rearrangements were called productive when the CDR3 lacked stop codons and stayed in frame with V and J; all others were non-productive. CDR3 was defined according to IMGT convention as the region running from the second conserved V-encoded cysteine to the conserved J-encoded phenylalanine. The earlier analysis of roughly 590 of the donors excluded sequences that lacked an unambiguous match to a single V gene segment. In an earlier analysis of 587 of the donors, a V segment was called functional when productive rearrangements were above 56.7%, and segregating when the standard deviation between donors exceeded 5%. A statistical classification framework was built to diagnose cytomegalovirus status from the catalog of TCR beta chain sequences. In a later analysis, V and J genes were assigned by comparing TCR nucleotide sequences against IMGT/GENE-DB human TR gene sequences. The TCRdist pipeline was used in a later analysis to assign CDR3 sequences and most-parsimonious VDJ recombination scenarios. In a later analysis, every TCR beta chain was defined by the combination of its CDR3 amino acid sequence and its V-gene family, and reads without a unique V-gene family were dropped. As a way to deal with suspected cross-contamination and a sequencing artifact, a later analysis dropped 450 to 600 nucleotide sequences that were highly shared and had low generation probability. In a later analysis, a clonal expansion index was calculated for each public chain from normalized within-repertoire ranks of inferred template counts. In a later analysis, generation probabilities were computed using a VDJ recombination model fitted to out-of-frame rearrangements, and the results were checked against IGoR. In a later analysis, hypergeometric tests were used to score TCR-TCR, TCR-HLA and TCR-CMV co-occurrence, with a repertoire-size bias correction applied to TCR pairs. A later analysis estimated false discovery rates by permuting HLA or CMV assignments 20 times. In a later analysis, co-occurring TCRs were grouped using DBSCAN, and TCRdist sequence similarity was added for clustering within HLA-allele-positive subsets. Repertoires with fewer than 30,000 or more than 120,000 public chains, plus five repertoires with anomalous nucleotide sharing, were excluded from co-occurrence clustering. The source is immuneACCESS, and TCRdb retained only in-frame sequences with V and J called. Part of the clones is not carried over; for the studies checked, unresolved V genes explain less than half of this, and the remainder is unexplained. V, J and clone size are those of that table, while D and trimming were read from the DNA. The sample table holds about 130,000 clones, of which approximately 80% were seen once. Jointly, the top ten make up roughly 1.2% of the sample.

This receptor was obtained from a girl aged 2 to 10 in good health and CMV-seronegative. The sequenced sample consisted of PBMCs. The rearrangement joined TRBV2 to TRBJ1-1; TRBD1 matches 8 bases in the middle. This receptor carries the CDR3 CASRTNPGGLIFQAFF. The base sequence is TGTGCCAGCCGTACAAACCCAGGGGGCTTAATCTTTCAAGCTTTCTTT.